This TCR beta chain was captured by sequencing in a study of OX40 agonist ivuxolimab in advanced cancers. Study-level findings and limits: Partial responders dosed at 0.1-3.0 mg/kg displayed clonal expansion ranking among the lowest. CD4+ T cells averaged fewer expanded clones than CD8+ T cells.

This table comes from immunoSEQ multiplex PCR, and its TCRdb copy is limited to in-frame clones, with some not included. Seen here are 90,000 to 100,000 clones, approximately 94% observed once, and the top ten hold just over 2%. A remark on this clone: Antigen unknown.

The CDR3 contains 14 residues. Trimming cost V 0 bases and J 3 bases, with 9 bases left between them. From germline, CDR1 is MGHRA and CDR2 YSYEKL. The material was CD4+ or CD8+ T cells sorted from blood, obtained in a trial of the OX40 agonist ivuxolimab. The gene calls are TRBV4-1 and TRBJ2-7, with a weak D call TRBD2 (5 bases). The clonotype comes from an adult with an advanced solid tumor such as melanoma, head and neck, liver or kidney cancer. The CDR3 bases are TGCGCCAGCAGCCAAGAAAGGGAGATCTACGAGCAGTACTTC. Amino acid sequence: CASSQEREIYEQYF.